Listed here are 24 T cell receptor beta chains from one sample, sequenced in a study of control samples from healthy donors and cancer patients. Sequencing was performed with immunoSEQ multiplex PCR; in TCRdb, only in-frame clones are kept and a portion is missing. The sample contains tens of thousands of clones, more than 70% of which appear only once. Sequenced material: PBMCs. All receptors come from a woman aged 55 to 70 with lung cancer.

The gene calls are TRBV5-1 and TRBJ2-5, with TRBD1 matching 7 bases. V shed 4 bases, J shed 2 bases, and the junction held 8 bases outside the gene matches. The length of the CDR3 is 15 residues. CDR1 SGHRS and CDR2 YFSETQ come from the germline V gene. Here the CDR3 DNA reads TGCGCCAGCAGCGTTGACAGGGTGGGACAAGAGACCCAGTACTTC. As protein: CASSVDRVGQETQYF.

V gene TRBV5-5 combines with J gene TRBJ2-5; TRBD1 might be the D (6 bases). Trimming pared 0 bases from V and 3 bases from J, leaving 12 bases between. The length of the CDR3 is 15 residues. Germline V gene sequence: CDR1 SGHKS, CDR2 YYEKEE (reference sequence). CDR3 residues: CASSLAGAVEETQYF. The CDR3 DNA sequence: TGTGCCAGCAGCTTGGCAGGGGCAGTGGAAGAGACCCAGTACTTC.

The genes are TRBV19 and TRBJ1-2; D not resolved. The CDR3 has 14 amino acids. V shed 4 bases and J shed 2 bases, with 11 bases lying between them. Germline loops: CDR1 LNHDA, CDR2 SQIVND (reference sequence). For the CDR3, the DNA is TGTGCCAGTAGTACTGGACGGTTCAACTATGGCTACACCTTC. This sequence encodes CASSTGRFNYGYTF.

The CDR3 DNA reads TGTGCCAGCACCTCCGGGACAGGGGTCCAGCCCCAGCATTTT. Its translation: CASTSGTGVQPQHF. The gene calls are TRBV2 and TRBJ1-5; 10 bases agree with TRBD1. Germline trimming cut 7 bases from V and 7 bases from J; bases unmatched to any gene: 7. CDR3 length: 14 residues. The germline gives CDR1 SNHLY, CDR2 FYNNEI.

The V and J genes are TRBV5-1 and TRBJ2-1; 8 bases are shared with TRBD2. Germline assignment: CDR1 SGHRS and CDR2 YFSETQ. This CDR3 region has 17 residues. V trimming: 0 bases; J trimming: 2 bases; junction bases outside the gene matches: 7. CDR3 sequence: CASSLGLLAEAYNEQFF. DNA of the CDR3: TGCGCCAGCAGCTTGGGCTTACTAGCGGAGGCCTACAATGAGCAGTTCTTC.

This chain links TRBV2 with TRBJ2-7; D is undetermined. V was pared by 5 bases and J by 8 bases, with 19 bases between. The CDR3 is made up of 14 amino acids. Germline-derived CDR1 and CDR2 are SNHLY and FYNNEI. The DNA for the CDR3 is TGTGCCAGCAGTTTCGACACCAGAGGTGTGCAGCAGTACTTC. Amino acids: CASSFDTRGVQQYF.

The sample holds one count of this clone. The V gene is TRBV24-1, the J gene TRBJ2-3, with 15 bases fitting TRBD2. The CDR3 totals 18 residues. Germline values: CDR1 KGHDR, CDR2 SFDVKD. After removal of 2 bases from V and 5 bases from J, the junction contained 7 bases not matched to a gene. The CDR3, as DNA: TGTGCCACCAGTGATTCCGGGACTAGCGGGGGGTGGGGAGATACGCAGTATTTT. Residues: CATSDSGTSGGWGDTQYF.

The genes are TRBV7-2 and TRBJ2-2, with D unclear. Deletions cut 5 bases from V and 3 bases from J, with 13 bases between. CDR3 length: 15 residues. Germline CDR1 and CDR2: SGHTA and FQGNSA. The CDR3 sequence is CASSPGRSDTGELFF. The CDR3 DNA follows: TGTGCCAGCAGCCCCGGAAGGTCGGACACCGGGGAGCTGTTTTTT.

J is TRBJ1-3 and V is TRBV28; 7 nucleotides align to TRBD1. The V and J ends lost 6 bases and 4 bases, in that order; junction bases with no gene match: 9. This CDR3 is 15 amino acids long. Per the germline V gene, CDR1 is MDHEN and CDR2 is SYDVKM. CDR3 protein: CASSPQGGRGNTIYF. CDR3 nucleotides: TGTGCCAGCAGCCCCCAGGGGGGGCGGGGAAACACCATATATTTT.

The chain has TRBV2 and TRBJ2-5, with D unresolved. The CDR3 runs to 12 residues. V dropped 4 bases and J dropped 4 bases, with 7 bases sitting between them. CDR1 and CDR2 (germline): SNHLY, FYNNEI. In DNA form, the CDR3 reads TGTGCCAGCAGTGTATCGGGAGAGACCCAGTACTTC. Residues: CASSVSGETQYF.

This chain uses TRBV28 with TRBJ1-5; 8 nucleotides line up with TRBD1. The J segment lost 6 bases and the V segment lost 7 bases, leaving 11 bases of the junction unmatched. CDR1 is MDHEN and CDR2 is SYDVKM in the germline V gene. This CDR3 comprises 15 residues. The CDR3, as DNA: TGTGCCAGCACTCACCAGGGGGCAAGAGGTCAGCCCCAGCATTTT. It codes for CASTHQGARGQPQHF.

J is TRBJ2-2 and V is TRBV5-1; D possibly corresponds to TRBD1 (5 bases). V lost 0 bases and J 4 bases, leaving 7 bases between the germline ends. Germline V CDR1 and CDR2: SGHRS, YFSETQ. The CDR3 spans 14 residues. CDR3 DNA sequence: TGCGCCAGCAGCTTGGGCCAGGGCACCGGGGAGCTGTTTTTT. Its translation: CASSLGQGTGELFF.

Only one count was recorded for this clone. The chain links TRBV3-1 (or the pseudogene TRBV3-2) to TRBJ1-6; D is ambiguous. There are 14 residues in the CDR3. Looked up from germline, CDR1 is LGHDT and CDR2 is YNNKEL (reference sequence). Trimming removed 1 base from V and 11 bases from J, with 12 bases in between. Here the CDR3 DNA reads TGTGCCAGCAGCCAAGTCGGAAGGGAGGCACCCCTCCACTTT. Residues: CASSQVGREAPLHF.

The chain combines TRBV15 with TRBJ1-6; D gene uncertain. Deletions cut 1 base from V and 5 bases from J, with 3 bases between. CDR3 length: 13 residues. CDR1 is LNHNV, CDR2 YYDKDF, per germline (reference sequence). The CDR3 sequence is CATSRGNNSPLHF. As DNA, the CDR3 is TGTGCCACCAGCAGAGGAAATAATTCACCCCTCCACTTT.

The chain carries TRBV5-1 and TRBJ2-7; 10 bases map to TRBD2. CDR1 SGHRS and CDR2 YFSETQ come from the germline V gene. The V and J ends lost 1 base and 2 bases, in that order; junction bases with no gene match: 3. This CDR3 region has 15 residues. CDR3 sequence (DNA): TGCGCCAGCAGCTTGTTTAGCGGGAGGCCCTACGAGCAGTACTTC. Protein: CASSLFSGRPYEQYF.

The chain employs TRBV5-1 and TRBJ2-5; tentatively, D is TRBD1 (6 bases). Germline lookup yields CDR1 SGHRS and CDR2 YFSETQ. The CDR3 is 15 amino acids. V shed 1 base and J shed 4 bases, with 14 bases lying between them. CDR3 region: CASSLNTGIGETQYF. The DNA for the CDR3 is TGCGCCAGCAGCTTGAACACAGGGATCGGAGAGACCCAGTACTTC. Variable domain in full (rest from reference TRBV5-1 and TRBJ2-5): KAGVTQTPRYLIKTRGQQVTLSCSPISGHRSVSWYQQTPGQGLQFLFEYFSETQRNKGNFPGRFSGRQFSNSRSEMNVSTLELGDSALYLCASSLNTGIGETQYFGPGTRLLVL.

This clone was recorded a few times. This sequence joins TRBV19 and TRBJ1-1, with D uncertain. Trimming took off 2 bases at V and 0 bases at J, with 7 bases between the two ends. The CDR3 has 14 residues. CDR1 and CDR2 from the germline V gene are LNHDA and SQIVND (reference sequence). CDR3 sequence: CASSISRVNTEAFF. The CDR3 coding sequence is TGTGCCAGTAGTATAAGCCGGGTGAACACTGAAGCTTTCTTT. The variable domain in full, completed from reference TRBV19 and TRBJ1-1, reads DGGITQSPKYLFRKEGQNVTLSCEQNLNHDAMYWYRQDPGQGLRLIYYSQIVNDFQKGDIAEGYSVSREKKESFPLTVTSAQKNPTAFYLCASSISRVNTEAFFGQGTRLTVV.

This clone was detected once. This chain links TRBV5-1 with TRBJ2-5, with 8 positions matching TRBD1. The V and J ends lost 3 bases and 3 bases, in that order; junction bases with no gene match: 4. The V gene's germline CDR1 is SGHRS and CDR2 YFSETQ. The CDR3 has 14 amino acids. This CDR3 is CASSYGQGEETQYF. CDR3 DNA: TGCGCCAGCAGCTACGGACAGGGAGAAGAGACCCAGTACTTC.

The sample holds one count of this clone. The chain couples TRBV6-6 to TRBJ2-7, with D possibly being TRBD1 (6 bases). CDR1 and CDR2 (germline): MNHNY, SVGAGI (reference sequence). The V end was cut by 6 bases, the J end by 0 bases, with 12 bases between. CDR3 size: 14 residues. The CDR3 DNA sequence: TGTGCCAGCAGACCGGGACACCCCTCCTACGAGCAGTACTTC. Translating gives CASRPGHPSYEQYF.

The V and J genes are TRBV5-1 and TRBJ2-7; 7 bases line up with TRBD1. Germline CDR1 and CDR2: SGHRS and YFSETQ. Unmatched junction bases numbered 9, after V lost 4 bases and J lost 2 bases. This CDR3 has 15 amino acids. CDR3 nucleotides: TGCGCCAGCAGCCCGACCGGGACAGCGACCTACGAGCAGTACTTC. Translation gives CASSPTGTATYEQYF.

J is TRBJ2-1 and V is TRBV6-5; 7 bases match TRBD2. The CDR3 has 15 amino acids. The V gene's germline CDR1 is MNHEY and CDR2 SVGAGI. V trimming: 6 bases; J trimming: 6 bases; junction bases outside the gene matches: 11. The CDR3 DNA follows: TGTGCCAGCAGCCTTCGGGGGAGGGAAGGCAATGAGCAGTTCTTC. Its translation is CASSLRGREGNEQFF.

This chain connects TRBV7-8 to TRBJ2-7; D may be TRBD2 (5 bases). CDR1 and CDR2 from the germline V gene are SGHVS and FQNEAQ. V was pared by 5 bases and J by 4 bases, with 15 bases between. This CDR3 has 14 residues. The CDR3 DNA reads TGTGCCAGCAGCCGAGGAGGTAGTCTGTACGAGCAGTACTTC. This codes for CASSRGGSLYEQYF.

The J gene is TRBJ2-3, the V gene TRBV25-1; D remains ambiguous. Germline lookup yields CDR1 MGHDK and CDR2 SYGVNS. This CDR3 has 14 amino acids. Trimming stripped 0 bases from V and 3 bases from J, with 7 bases between. In nucleotides, the CDR3 is TGTGCCAGCAGTGAATATAGCCTTACAGATACGCAGTATTTT. Translation gives CASSEYSLTDTQYF.

V gene TRBV5-1 combines with J gene TRBJ1-6; D possibly corresponds to TRBD1 (5 bases). Trimming removed 4 bases from V and 7 bases from J, with 12 bases in between. Germline V CDR1 and CDR2: SGHRS, YFSETQ. The CDR3 extends over 14 amino acids. The CDR3 is CASSQPGENSPLHF. The CDR3 DNA is TGCGCCAGCAGCCAACCGGGGGAGAATTCACCCCTCCACTTT.